The clone carrying this T cell receptor (beta chain) came up a few times. This sample was taken from a study of cytomegalovirus exposure and HLA in healthy donors. The study ran its PCR with 60 Vbeta and 13 Jbeta primers. The table came from immunoSEQ multiplex PCR; TCRdb's copy has only in-frame clones and leaves some out. The sample lists about 120,000 clones, 77% occurring once. Although they were nominally healthy when sampled, donors likely had unrecorded immune exposures. The CDR3 has 14 residues. V lost 2 bases, J lost 5 bases, and 13 bases lay in between. Germline V gene lookup returns CDR1 SGHRS and CDR2 YFSETQ.

The origin of this receptor is a man aged 35-49 years in good health and CMV-seropositive. Specimen: PBMCs. The rearrangement uses TRBV5-1 and TRBJ2-5; a possible D gene is TRBD1 (6 bases). The CDR3 loop is CASSLRTDGETQYF. The CDR3, as DNA: TGCGCCAGCAGCTTACGGACAGATGGGGAGACCCAGTACTTC. The full variable domain, completed using reference TRBV5-1 and TRBJ2-5, is KAGVTQTPRYLIKTRGQQVTLSCSPISGHRSVSWYQQTPGQGLQFLFEYFSETQRNKGNFPGRFSGRQFSNSRSEMNVSTLELGDSALYLCASSLRTDGETQYFGPGTRLLVL.